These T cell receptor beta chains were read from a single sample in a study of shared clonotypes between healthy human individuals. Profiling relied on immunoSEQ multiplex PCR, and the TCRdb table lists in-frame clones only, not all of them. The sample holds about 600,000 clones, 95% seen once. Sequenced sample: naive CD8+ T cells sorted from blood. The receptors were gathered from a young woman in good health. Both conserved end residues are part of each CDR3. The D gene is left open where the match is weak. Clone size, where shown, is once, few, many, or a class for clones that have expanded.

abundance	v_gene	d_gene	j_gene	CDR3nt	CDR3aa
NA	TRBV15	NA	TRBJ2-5	TGTGCCACCAGCAGGCCCCGGGACCCCTCGGGGACCCAGTACTTC	CATSRPRDPSGTQYF
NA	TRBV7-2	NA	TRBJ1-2	TGTGCCAGCCCGAGACCTGGCAGCTTCTATGGCTACACCTTC	CASPRPGSFYGYTF
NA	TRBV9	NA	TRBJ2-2	TGTGCCAGCAGCGGCAGGAGATCGAACACCGGGGAGCTGTTTTTT	CASSGRRSNTGELFF
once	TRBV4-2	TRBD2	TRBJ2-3	TGTGCCAGCAGCCAGGTCCGGGACCGACTAGCGGTTAGTGATACGCAGTATTTT	CASSQVRDRLAVSDTQYF
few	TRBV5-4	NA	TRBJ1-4	TGTGCCAGCAGCTTCCGAGGAGGGGATGAAAAACTGTTTTTT	CASSFRGGDEKLFF
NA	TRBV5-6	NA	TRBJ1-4	TGTGCCAGCAGCCGGGCAGTCGCCAGTGGTGAAAAACTGTTTTTT	CASSRAVASGEKLFF
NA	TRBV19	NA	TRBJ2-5	TGTGCCAGTAGCCTGGACAAAGAAGAGACCCAGTACTTC	CASSLDKEETQYF
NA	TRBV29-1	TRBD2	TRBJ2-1	TGCAGCGTTGAAGAGGGGCTGGCTAGCGGGAGGATCTTC	CSVEEGLASGRIF
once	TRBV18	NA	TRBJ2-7	TGTGCCAGCTCACCCTCCGGGGACCGAACCTACGAGCAGTACTTC	CASSPSGDRTYEQYF
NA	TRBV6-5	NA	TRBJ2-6	TGTGCCAGCAGTCCCTTTGTCTCTGGGGCCAACGTCCTGACTTTC	CASSPFVSGANVLTF
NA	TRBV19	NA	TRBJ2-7	TGTGCCAGTAGTATAAGGGGAGAGGGTCTCTCCTACGAGCAGTACTTC	CASSIRGEGLSYEQYF
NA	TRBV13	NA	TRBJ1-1	TGTGCCAGCAGCTCAGATCAGCTAAACACTGAAGCTTTCTTT	CASSSDQLNTEAFF
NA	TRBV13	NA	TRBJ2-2	TGTGCCAGCAGCCGGGGAGTTTCGACCGGGGAGCTGTTTTTT	CASSRGVSTGELFF
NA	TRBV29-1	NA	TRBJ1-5	TGCAGCGTTCGAGACAGTCCGCCTTCCAATCAGCCCCAGCATTTT	CSVRDSPPSNQPQHF
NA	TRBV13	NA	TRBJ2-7	TGTGCCAGCAGCTTAGTTCACCGGGAGAGCGGCGAGCAGTACTTC	CASSLVHRESGEQYF
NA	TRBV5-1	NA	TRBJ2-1	TGCGCCAGCAGCTTTCACAATGAGCAGTTCTTC	CASSFHNEQFF
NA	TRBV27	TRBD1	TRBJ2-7	TGTGCCAGCAGTCCGTTACAGGGGGCCTACGAGCAGTACTTC	CASSPLQGAYEQYF
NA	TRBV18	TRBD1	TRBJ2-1	TGTGCCAGCTCACCGAGGGACAGCAGCTCCTACAATGAGCAGTTCTTC	CASSPRDSSSYNEQFF
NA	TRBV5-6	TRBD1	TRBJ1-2	TGTGCCAGCAAAGGGGGCCCCCGAAAGGGCTACACCTTC	CASKGGPRKGYTF
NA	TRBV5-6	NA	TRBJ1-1	TGTGCCAGCAGTTTGGCCAGTTTGAACACTGAAGCTTTCTTT	CASSLASLNTEAFF
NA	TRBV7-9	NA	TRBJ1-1	TGTGCCAGCAAAATCGGGGCGAACACTGAAGCTTTCTTT	CASKIGANTEAFF
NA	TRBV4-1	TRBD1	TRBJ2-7	TGCGCCAGCAGCCAAGAATGGAGGACAGGGCCCGAGCAGTACTTC	CASSQEWRTGPEQYF
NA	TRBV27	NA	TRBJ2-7	TGTGCCAGCAGTTTCTCAAGAGGGCCCTACGAGCAGTACTTC	CASSFSRGPYEQYF
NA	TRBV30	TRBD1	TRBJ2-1	TGTGCCTGGAGTGCCGGGACAGGGGTTCCAAATGAGCAGTTCTTC	CAWSAGTGVPNEQFF
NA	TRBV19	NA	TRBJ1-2	TGTGCCAGTAGTATAGGAGGTACCCTCGGAGGCTACACCTTC	CASSIGGTLGGYTF
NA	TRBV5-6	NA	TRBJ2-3	TGTGCCAGCAGCATAGGACTAACCGCCTTCACAGATACGCAGTATTTT	CASSIGLTAFTDTQYF
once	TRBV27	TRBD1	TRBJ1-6	TGTGCCAGCAGTCAGCGACAGGGGGCTTGGTCCTATAATTCACCCCTCCACTTT	CASSQRQGAWSYNSPLHF
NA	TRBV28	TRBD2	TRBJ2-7	TGTGCCAGCAAACCCGTAGAGCGGGAGTCGTCCTACGAGCAGTACTTC	CASKPVERESSYEQYF
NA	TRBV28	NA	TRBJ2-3	TGTGCCAGCAGTTTACCCCCCGTGGTCGATAGCCGGGTATACACAGATACGCAGTATTTT	CASSLPPVVDSRVYTDTQYF
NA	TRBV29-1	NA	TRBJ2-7	TGCAGCGTCGGAGCCGACTACGAGCAGTACTTC	CSVGADYEQYF
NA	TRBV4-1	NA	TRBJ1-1	TGCGCCAGCAGCCAAGGGTCAGGCATGAACACTGAAGCTTTCTTT	CASSQGSGMNTEAFF
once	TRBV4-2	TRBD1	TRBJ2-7	TGTGCCAGCAGCCAAGATTGGGGGGAAGGACAGGGTTACACCTACGAGCAGTACTTC	CASSQDWGEGQGYTYEQYF
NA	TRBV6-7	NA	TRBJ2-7	TGTGCCAGCAGATCGACCGGGCCCCTGTACTACGAGCAGTACTTC	CASRSTGPLYYEQYF
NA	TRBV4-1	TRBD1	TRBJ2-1	TGCGCCAGCAGCCAAGAGGGGGTAGGGACAGGGATCGATGAGCAGTTCTTC	CASSQEGVGTGIDEQFF
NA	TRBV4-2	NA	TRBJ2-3	TGTGCCAGCAGCCAAGAAACAGGGAGTGAGACAGATACGCAGTATTTT	CASSQETGSETDTQYF
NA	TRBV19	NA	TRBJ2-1	TGTGCCAGTAGTTCCCCGGGGGTTGTCGGAGAGCAGTTCTTC	CASSSPGVVGEQFF
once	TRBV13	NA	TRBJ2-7	TGTGCCAGCAGCTGGAGTTCGTCCTACGAGCAGTACTTC	CASSWSSSYEQYF
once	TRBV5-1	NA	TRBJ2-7	TGCGCCAGCACCCTGGGAGGGGGCTCCTACGAGCAGTACTTC	CASTLGGGSYEQYF
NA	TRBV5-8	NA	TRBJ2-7	TGTGCCAGCAGAACCGACCCTTTCTACGAGCAGTACTTC	CASRTDPFYEQYF
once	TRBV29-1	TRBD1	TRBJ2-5	TGCAGCGTTGTGACAGGGTACGTGGAGACCCAGTACTTC	CSVVTGYVETQYF
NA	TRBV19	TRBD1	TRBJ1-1	TGTGCCAGTAGTATAGACCCGCGGGACAGGGGGCCGCCGAACACTGAAGCTTTCTTT	CASSIDPRDRGPPNTEAFF
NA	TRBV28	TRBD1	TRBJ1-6	TGTGCCAGCAGTTTATTGGGACAGGGGATTAATTCACCCCTCCACTTT	CASSLLGQGINSPLHF
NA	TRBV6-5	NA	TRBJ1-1	TGTGCCAGCAGTTACGGAGGGGACATGAACACTGAAGCTTTCTTT	CASSYGGDMNTEAFF
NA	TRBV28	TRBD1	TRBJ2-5	TGTGCCAGCAGTTTACCCCGGACAGGGGAAAGGGAGACCCAGTACTTC	CASSLPRTGERETQYF
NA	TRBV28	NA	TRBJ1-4	TGTGCCAGCAGTTTTAGGGACGAGAATGAAAAACTGTTTTTT	CASSFRDENEKLFF
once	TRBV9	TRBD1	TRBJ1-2	TGTGCCAGCAGCAGCCTGACAGGGAACTATGGCTACACCTTC	CASSSLTGNYGYTF
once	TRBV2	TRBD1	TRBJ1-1	TGTGCCAGCAGGGGAACAGGGGCCCACACTGAAGCTTTCTTT	CASRGTGAHTEAFF
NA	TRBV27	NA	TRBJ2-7	TGTGCCAGCAGCCAGGGAGGCCACGAGCAGTACTTC	CASSQGGHEQYF
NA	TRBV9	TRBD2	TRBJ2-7	TGTGCCAGCAGCCCACCGGGGGGGACTCGCGAGCAGTACTTC	CASSPPGGTREQYF
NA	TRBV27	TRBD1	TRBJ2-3	TGTGCCAGTTCGACAGGGTTCACAGATACGCAGTATTTT	CASSTGFTDTQYF